This TCR beta chain was sequenced during a study of CD8+ T cells in alopecia areata. Findings of the study overall: Besides other cells, scalp samples also yield sequences of resident alphabeta T cells from normal skin. For lesional scalp, especially alopecia totalis/universalis, clonality was higher than in normal scalp.

Details on this clone: Its antigen is unidentified.

The CDR3 has 11 residues. V was pared by 7 bases and J by 8 bases, with 11 bases between. Germline loops: CDR1 MNHNY, CDR2 SVGAGI (reference sequence). Extracted RNA was reverse transcribed into cDNA, the sequencing template. The assay was immunoSEQ multiplex PCR, and TCRdb's table has in-frame clones only and misses some. The sample carries 150,000 to 200,000 clones, 55% recorded once. The V gene is TRBV6-6, the J gene TRBJ1-1; tentative D call: TRBD1 (5 bases). The TCR comes from a human donor in good health. The sequenced sample consisted of CD4+ T cells sorted from blood. The CDR3 protein is CASTLTEEAFF. The CDR3 coding sequence is TGTGCCAGCACCCTGACAGAGGAAGCTTTCTTT.